This TCR beta chain is drawn from a study of OX40 agonist ivuxolimab in advanced cancers. TCRdb's copy holds only in-frame clones and misses some; the assay was immunoSEQ multiplex PCR. The top ten clones hold about 5.5% of a sample with tens of thousands of clones, roughly four fifths of them seen once. The CDR3 runs to 13 residues. V dropped 4 bases and J dropped 4 bases, with 10 bases sitting between them. Germline assignment: CDR1 SEHNR and CDR2 FQNEAQ (reference sequence). The sample here was CD4+ or CD8+ T cells sorted from blood, taken in a trial of the OX40 agonist ivuxolimab. The chain is built from TRBV7-9 and TRBJ1-2; possibly TRBD1 for D (5 bases). The clonotype comes from an adult with an advanced solid tumor such as melanoma, head and neck, liver or kidney cancer. CDR3 coding DNA: TGTGCCAGCAGCTCCCCCGACAGCTATGGCTACACCTTC. As protein: CASSSPDSYGYTF.